Listed below are T cell receptor beta chains from one sample, sequenced in a study of vaccination and CD4 T cells after COVID-19. For these TCRs, the target antigens are not known. TCRdb reprocessed the PCR reads via MiXCR and lists one record per CDR3 protein. This table holds roughly 19,000 distinct CDR3 sequences, about 50% found once. Sample: CD4+ T cells from blood, cultured in vitro, taken before SARS-CoV-2 vaccination. These receptors all come from a human donor who had recovered from COVID-19. Each CDR3 is given with its conserved first and last residue. Fields, in order: V gene, J gene, clone size, D gene, CDR3 DNA, CDR3 protein. D genes are given only for firm matches. The size field is filled for only some rows; it gives once, few, many or a size class.

v_gene: TRBV20-1
j_gene: TRBJ2-2
abundance: few
d_gene: NA
CDR3nt: TGCAGTGCTAGAGATCTTCGTCAGGGCTACACCGGGGAGCTGTTTTTT
CDR3aa: CSARDLRQGYTGELFF

v_gene: TRBV24-1
j_gene: TRBJ2-2
abundance: few
d_gene: NA
CDR3nt: TGTGCCACCAGTGATCCCGGGACAAAGAACACCGGGGAGCTGTTTTTT
CDR3aa: CATSDPGTKNTGELFF

v_gene: TRBV4-2
j_gene: TRBJ2-1
abundance: NA
d_gene: NA
CDR3nt: TGTGCCAGCAGCCAAGAAGAGGGGGCGGGGTACAATGAGCAGTTCTTC
CDR3aa: CASSQEEGAGYNEQFF

v_gene: TRBV20-1
j_gene: TRBJ2-7
abundance: once
d_gene: NA
CDR3nt: TGCAGTGCTAATACCGGGGCGGGTCGTTGGAACGAGCAGTACTTC
CDR3aa: CSANTGAGRWNEQYF

v_gene: TRBV19
j_gene: TRBJ1-5
abundance: few
d_gene: NA
CDR3nt: TGTGCCAGTACTCTAGCCGACAGCCGATATCAGCCCCAGCATTTT
CDR3aa: CASTLADSRYQPQHF

v_gene: TRBV12-3/TRBV12-4
j_gene: TRBJ2-2
abundance: NA
d_gene: NA
CDR3nt: TGTGCCAGCAGTTTTAGTACGAACACCGGGGAGCTGTTTTTT
CDR3aa: CASSFSTNTGELFF

v_gene: TRBV7-8
j_gene: TRBJ1-2
abundance: once
d_gene: NA
CDR3nt: TGTGCCAGCAGCTTACTCAGAATCACACCAAGTGGCTACACCTTC
CDR3aa: CASSLLRITPSGYTF

v_gene: TRBV10-3
j_gene: TRBJ1-2
abundance: few
d_gene: NA
CDR3nt: TGTGCCATCAGTGAGTCAGGACGGGAAAACTATGGCTACACCTTC
CDR3aa: CAISESGRENYGYTF

v_gene: TRBV30
j_gene: TRBJ2-1
abundance: NA
d_gene: NA
CDR3nt: TGTGCCTTAAGCAGGGGTTACAATGAGCAGTTCTTC
CDR3aa: CALSRGYNEQFF

v_gene: TRBV2
j_gene: TRBJ2-5
abundance: once
d_gene: TRBD2
CDR3nt: TGTGCCTCCCGACCAGCGGGAGCTCGAGAGACCCAGTACTTC
CDR3aa: CASRPAGARETQYF

v_gene: TRBV7-2
j_gene: TRBJ2-7
abundance: NA
d_gene: TRBD1
CDR3nt: TGTGCCAGCAGCGCCCAGACCGGGACAGGGTACGAGCAGTACTTC
CDR3aa: CASSAQTGTGYEQYF

v_gene: TRBV20-1
j_gene: TRBJ2-5
abundance: NA
d_gene: TRBD1
CDR3nt: TGCAGTGCTAGAGATAGGACAGGCCATCTGGCCCAGTACTTC
CDR3aa: CSARDRTGHLAQYF

v_gene: TRBV20-1
j_gene: TRBJ2-1
abundance: NA
d_gene: TRBD2
CDR3nt: TGCAGTGCTAGGGCTAGCGGAAGGAATGAGCAGTTCTTC
CDR3aa: CSARASGRNEQFF

v_gene: TRBV30
j_gene: TRBJ1-1
abundance: NA
d_gene: NA
CDR3nt: TGTGCCGGATCGAACATGAACACTGAAGCTTTCTTT
CDR3aa: CAGSNMNTEAFF

v_gene: TRBV6-5
j_gene: TRBJ2-7
abundance: NA
d_gene: NA
CDR3nt: TGTGCCAGCAGTTACTCGGATGCGCCTTTCTACGAGCAGTACTTC
CDR3aa: CASSYSDAPFYEQYF

v_gene: TRBV6-1
j_gene: TRBJ1-5
abundance: few
d_gene: NA
CDR3nt: TGTGCCAGCAGGGGCCTACCAAGCAATCAGCCCCAGCATTTT
CDR3aa: CASRGLPSNQPQHF

v_gene: TRBV20-1
j_gene: TRBJ1-3
abundance: NA
d_gene: NA
CDR3nt: TGCAGTGCGCCGGGACTGCCTGGTGTGGACGGGGGAAACACCATATATTTT
CDR3aa: CSAPGLPGVDGGNTIYF

v_gene: TRBV7-9
j_gene: TRBJ2-6
abundance: NA
d_gene: NA
CDR3nt: TGTGCCAGCACCCCTCCCGGGGCCAACGTCCTGACTTTC
CDR3aa: CASTPPGANVLTF

v_gene: TRBV20-1
j_gene: TRBJ2-7
abundance: few
d_gene: NA
CDR3nt: TGCAGTGCTGCCCTGCGAGCCTACGAGCAGTACTTC
CDR3aa: CSAALRAYEQYF

v_gene: TRBV6-1
j_gene: TRBJ1-6
abundance: NA
d_gene: NA
CDR3nt: TGTGCCAGCAGACAGGACAGAATCAATTCACCCCTCCACTTT
CDR3aa: CASRQDRINSPLHF

v_gene: TRBV6-5
j_gene: TRBJ1-2
abundance: NA
d_gene: NA
CDR3nt: TGTGCCAGCAGTTTGGGTACCAGAAGTACCTACACCTTC
CDR3aa: CASSLGTRSTYTF

v_gene: TRBV15
j_gene: TRBJ2-1
abundance: NA
d_gene: TRBD2
CDR3nt: TGTGCCACCAGCAGCCCAGGGAAGCGGGAGGGCGGAGGCGAGCAGTTCTTC
CDR3aa: CATSSPGKREGGGEQFF

v_gene: TRBV19
j_gene: TRBJ2-3
abundance: NA
d_gene: TRBD1
CDR3nt: TGTGCCAGTAGTAAGACAGGGGGAACAGATACGCAGTATTTT
CDR3aa: CASSKTGGTDTQYF

v_gene: TRBV20-1
j_gene: TRBJ2-1
abundance: NA
d_gene: NA
CDR3nt: TGCAGTGCTAGAGATCCCCTACCAGCGGGTGAGCAGTTCTTC
CDR3aa: CSARDPLPAGEQFF

v_gene: TRBV5-1
j_gene: TRBJ2-5
abundance: few
d_gene: NA
CDR3nt: TGCGCCAGCAGAAGAATACCGGACAGTGCAGACCAAGAGACCCAGTACTTC
CDR3aa: CASRRIPDSADQETQYF

v_gene: TRBV7-2
j_gene: TRBJ2-7
abundance: NA
d_gene: NA
CDR3nt: TGTGCCAGCAGCTTAAGGGGGGGCGAGCAGTACTTC
CDR3aa: CASSLRGGEQYF

v_gene: TRBV27
j_gene: TRBJ2-5
abundance: NA
d_gene: NA
CDR3nt: TGTGCCAGCAGTTTATCCGGGGCCGAAGAGACCCAGTACTTC
CDR3aa: CASSLSGAEETQYF

v_gene: TRBV20-1
j_gene: TRBJ2-1
abundance: few
d_gene: NA
CDR3nt: TGCAGTGCTAGAGATCTCAAGGGGCACCTTGAGCAGTTCTTC
CDR3aa: CSARDLKGHLEQFF

v_gene: TRBV10-1
j_gene: TRBJ2-1
abundance: few
d_gene: TRBD2
CDR3nt: TGCGCCAGCTCGACTAGCGGCCTCTACAATGAGCAGTTCTTC
CDR3aa: CASSTSGLYNEQFF

v_gene: TRBV7-8
j_gene: TRBJ1-2
abundance: NA
d_gene: TRBD1
CDR3nt: TGTGCCAGCAGCTCGTCTCAAGGGGGCTTTGGCTACACCTTC
CDR3aa: CASSSSQGGFGYTF

v_gene: TRBV20-1
j_gene: TRBJ1-5
abundance: few
d_gene: NA
CDR3nt: TGCAGTGCTAGACGAAGGGCCAGTCGACAGCCCCAGCATTTT
CDR3aa: CSARRRASRQPQHF

v_gene: TRBV12-3/TRBV12-4
j_gene: TRBJ2-3
abundance: NA
d_gene: NA
CDR3nt: TGTGCCAGCAGTTTCTCCTCCAGCACAGATACGCAGTATTTT
CDR3aa: CASSFSSSTDTQYF

v_gene: TRBV27
j_gene: TRBJ2-3
abundance: NA
d_gene: NA
CDR3nt: TGTGCCAGCAGTTCAAAGCGGAGCACAGATACGCAGTATTTT
CDR3aa: CASSSKRSTDTQYF

v_gene: TRBV2
j_gene: TRBJ2-1
abundance: NA
d_gene: NA
CDR3nt: TGTGCCAGCAGCGGGACTGGCCAGAGCTCCTACAATGAGCAGTTCTTC
CDR3aa: CASSGTGQSSYNEQFF

v_gene: TRBV28
j_gene: TRBJ2-7
abundance: NA
d_gene: NA
CDR3nt: TGTGCCAGCAGTTCCAGCTCCTACGAGCAGTACTTC
CDR3aa: CASSSSSYEQYF

v_gene: TRBV10-3
j_gene: TRBJ1-5
abundance: NA
d_gene: TRBD1
CDR3nt: TGTGCCATCAGTGAGTCGACAGGGGGCGTCAATCAGCCCCAGCATTTT
CDR3aa: CAISESTGGVNQPQHF

v_gene: TRBV2
j_gene: TRBJ2-7
abundance: NA
d_gene: NA
CDR3nt: TGTGCCACCGGGCTACGCAGCCCCCTCTACGAGCAGTACTTC
CDR3aa: CATGLRSPLYEQYF